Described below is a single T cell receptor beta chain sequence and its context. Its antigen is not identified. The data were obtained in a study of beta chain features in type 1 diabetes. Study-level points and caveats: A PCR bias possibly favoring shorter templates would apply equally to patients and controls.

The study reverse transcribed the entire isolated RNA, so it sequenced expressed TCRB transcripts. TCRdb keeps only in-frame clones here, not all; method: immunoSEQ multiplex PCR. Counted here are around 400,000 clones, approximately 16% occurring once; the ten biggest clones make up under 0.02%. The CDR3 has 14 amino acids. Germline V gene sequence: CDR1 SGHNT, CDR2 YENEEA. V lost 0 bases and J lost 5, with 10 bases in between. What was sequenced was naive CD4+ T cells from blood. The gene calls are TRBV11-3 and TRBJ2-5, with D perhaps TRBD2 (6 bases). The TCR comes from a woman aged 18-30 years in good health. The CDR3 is CASSLDPLAETQYF. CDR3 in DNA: TGTGCCAGCAGCTTAGACCCTCTAGCGGAGACCCAGTACTTC.